The clone carrying this T cell receptor beta chain appeared a few times. What it recognizes is unknown. The entry originates in a study of post-analysis software for immune sequencing data. General study points: Roughly 5 TRBV segments occurring more often in patients than controls included TRBV5-6, TRBV5-1 and TRBV20-1.

Unique molecular identifiers tagged the TCR beta cDNA libraries. MiXCR, applied by TCRdb to the PCR reads, yields one record per CDR3 protein. The top ten clones hold 9.5% to 13% of a sample with a few hundred thousand distinct CDR3 sequences, approximately 45% of them seen once. V trimming: 6 bases; J trimming: 6 bases; junction bases outside the gene matches: 6. The germline CDR1 and CDR2 sequences are SGHAT and FQDESV (reference sequence). This CDR3 is built from 15 residues. This receptor was taken from a girl aged 5-17 years with multiple sclerosis. The V gene is TRBV11-1, the J gene TRBJ2-1, with 12 bases that match TRBD2. The sequenced material came from blood. The CDR3 here is CASRPSGRAINEQFF. CDR3 DNA: TGTGCCAGCAGACCTAGCGGGAGGGCCATCAATGAGCAGTTCTTC.